This T cell receptor beta chain was found in a study of shared clonotypes between healthy human individuals. For the study at large: The people who gave samples were two women and a few men aged 18 to 49.

Using immunoSEQ multiplex PCR, the repertoire was profiled, and TCRdb retains in-frame clones only, with some absent. The table has about 2.1 million clones, approximately 94% seen once. Germline values: CDR1 SGHDT, CDR2 YYEEEE. Trimming stripped 0 bases from V and 8 bases from J, with 5 bases between. The CDR3 has 11 amino acids. Of note for this clone: Additional DNA sequences in this sample encode the identical CDR3.

CD45RO-negative CD8 cells positively selected for CCR7 made up the naive population, which excluded terminally differentiated effector memory CD45RA+ cells. The chain uses TRBV5-6 and TRBJ1-2; D gene unclear. The receptor's source is a man between 18 and 29 years old in good health. Some clones in this sample may be carry-over from other donors' samples. Material: naive CD8+ T cells from PBMCs. The CDR3 protein is CASSLGNGYTF. CDR3 nucleotides: TGTGCCAGCAGCTTGGGGAACGGCTACACCTTC.